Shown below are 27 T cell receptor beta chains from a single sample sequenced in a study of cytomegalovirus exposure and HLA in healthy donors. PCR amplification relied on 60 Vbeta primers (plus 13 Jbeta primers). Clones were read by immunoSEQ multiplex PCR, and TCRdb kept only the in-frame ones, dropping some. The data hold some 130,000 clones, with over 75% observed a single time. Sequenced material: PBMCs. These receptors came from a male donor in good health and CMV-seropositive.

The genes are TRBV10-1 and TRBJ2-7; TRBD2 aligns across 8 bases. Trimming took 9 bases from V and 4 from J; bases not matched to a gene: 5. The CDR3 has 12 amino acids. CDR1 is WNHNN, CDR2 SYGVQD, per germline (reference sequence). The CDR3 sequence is CASRTSIYEQYF. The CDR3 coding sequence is TGCGCCAGTCGGACTAGCATTTACGAGCAGTACTTC.

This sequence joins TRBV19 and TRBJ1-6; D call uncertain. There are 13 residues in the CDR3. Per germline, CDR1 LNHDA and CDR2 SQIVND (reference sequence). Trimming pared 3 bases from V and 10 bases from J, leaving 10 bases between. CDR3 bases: TGTGCCAGTAGTATCGGGGATCGGTCACCCCTCCACTTT. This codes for CASSIGDRSPLHF.

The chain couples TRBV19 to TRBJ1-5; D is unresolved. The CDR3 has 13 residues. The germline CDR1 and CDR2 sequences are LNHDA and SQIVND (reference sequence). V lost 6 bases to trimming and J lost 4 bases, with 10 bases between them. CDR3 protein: CASSHQVNQPQHF. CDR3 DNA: TGTGCCAGTAGCCATCAGGTTAATCAGCCCCAGCATTTT.

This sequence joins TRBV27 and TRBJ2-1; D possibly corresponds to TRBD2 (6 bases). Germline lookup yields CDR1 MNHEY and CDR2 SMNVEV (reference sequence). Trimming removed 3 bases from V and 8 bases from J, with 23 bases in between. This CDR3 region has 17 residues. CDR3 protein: CASSFKAGTLIAYEQFF. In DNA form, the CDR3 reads TGTGCCAGCAGTTTCAAAGCCGGGACTCTCATAGCCTATGAGCAGTTCTTC.

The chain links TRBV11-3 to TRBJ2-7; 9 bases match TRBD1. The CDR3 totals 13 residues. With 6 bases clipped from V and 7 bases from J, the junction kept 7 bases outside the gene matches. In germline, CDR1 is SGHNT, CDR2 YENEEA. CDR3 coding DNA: TGTGCCAGCAGTCCCGGGACAGGGAAAGAGCAGTACTTC. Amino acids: CASSPGTGKEQYF. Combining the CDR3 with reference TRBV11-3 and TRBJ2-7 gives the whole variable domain EAGVVQSPRYKIIEKKQPVAFWCNPISGHNTLYWYLQNLGQGPELLIRYENEEAVDDSQLPKDRFSAERLKGVDSTLKIQPAELGDSAVYLCASSPGTGKEQYFGPGTRLTVT.

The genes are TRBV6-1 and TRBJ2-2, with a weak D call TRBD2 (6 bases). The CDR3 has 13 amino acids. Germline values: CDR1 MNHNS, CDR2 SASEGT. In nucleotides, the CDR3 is TGTGCTCTAAGGCGGGATAACACCGGGGAGCTGTTTTTT. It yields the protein CALRRDNTGELFF.

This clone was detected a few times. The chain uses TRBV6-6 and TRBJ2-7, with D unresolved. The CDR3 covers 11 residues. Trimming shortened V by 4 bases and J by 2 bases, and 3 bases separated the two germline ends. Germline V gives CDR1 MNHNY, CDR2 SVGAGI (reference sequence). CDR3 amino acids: CASSFTYEQYF. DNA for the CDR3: TGTGCCAGCAGTTTCACCTACGAGCAGTACTTC.

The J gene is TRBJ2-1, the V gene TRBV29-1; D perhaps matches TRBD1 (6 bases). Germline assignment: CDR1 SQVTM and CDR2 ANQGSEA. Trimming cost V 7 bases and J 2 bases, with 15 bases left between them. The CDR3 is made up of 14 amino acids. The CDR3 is CSAGLGAPYNEQFF. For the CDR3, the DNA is TGCAGCGCGGGATTGGGGGCTCCCTACAATGAGCAGTTCTTC.

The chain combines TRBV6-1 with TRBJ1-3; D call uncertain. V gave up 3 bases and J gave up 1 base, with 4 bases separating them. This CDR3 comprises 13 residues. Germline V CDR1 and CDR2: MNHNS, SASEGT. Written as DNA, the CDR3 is TGTGCCAGCAGTGAGACATCTGGAAACACCATATATTTT. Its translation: CASSETSGNTIYF.

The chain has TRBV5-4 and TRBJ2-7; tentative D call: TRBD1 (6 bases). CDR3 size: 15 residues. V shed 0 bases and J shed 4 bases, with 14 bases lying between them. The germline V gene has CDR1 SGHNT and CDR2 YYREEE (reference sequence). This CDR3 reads CASSLAGMGAYEQYF. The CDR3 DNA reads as TGTGCCAGCAGCTTGGCAGGGATGGGGGCGTACGAGCAGTACTTC.

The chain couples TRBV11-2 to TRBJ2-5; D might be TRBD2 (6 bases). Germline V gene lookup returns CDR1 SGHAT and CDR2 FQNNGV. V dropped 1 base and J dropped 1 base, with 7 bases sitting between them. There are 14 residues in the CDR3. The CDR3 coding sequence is TGTGCCAGCAGCTTAGTGGGGGGCCAAGAGACCCAGTACTTC. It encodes CASSLVGGQETQYF.

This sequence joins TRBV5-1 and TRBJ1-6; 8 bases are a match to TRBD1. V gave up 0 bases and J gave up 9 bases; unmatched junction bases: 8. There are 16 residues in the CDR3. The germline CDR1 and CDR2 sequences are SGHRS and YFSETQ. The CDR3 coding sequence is TGCGCCAGCAGCTTGGGGGCAGGGGGCGCGGGTTCACCCCTCCACTTT. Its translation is CASSLGAGGAGSPLHF. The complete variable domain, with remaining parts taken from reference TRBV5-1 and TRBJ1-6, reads KAGVTQTPRYLIKTRGQQVTLSCSPISGHRSVSWYQQTPGQGLQFLFEYFSETQRNKGNFPGRFSGRQFSNSRSEMNVSTLELGDSALYLCASSLGAGGAGSPLHFGNGTRLTVT.

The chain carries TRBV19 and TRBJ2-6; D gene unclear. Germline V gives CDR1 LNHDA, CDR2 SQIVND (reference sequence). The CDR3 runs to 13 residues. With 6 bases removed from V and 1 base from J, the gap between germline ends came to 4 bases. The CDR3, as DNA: TGTGCCAGTAGCGTATCTGGGGCCAACGTCCTGACTTTC. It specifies CASSVSGANVLTF. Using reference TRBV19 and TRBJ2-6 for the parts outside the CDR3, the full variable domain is DGGITQSPKYLFRKEGQNVTLSCEQNLNHDAMYWYRQDPGQGLRLIYYSQIVNDFQKGDIAEGYSVSREKKESFPLTVTSAQKNPTAFYLCASSVSGANVLTFGAGSRLTVL.

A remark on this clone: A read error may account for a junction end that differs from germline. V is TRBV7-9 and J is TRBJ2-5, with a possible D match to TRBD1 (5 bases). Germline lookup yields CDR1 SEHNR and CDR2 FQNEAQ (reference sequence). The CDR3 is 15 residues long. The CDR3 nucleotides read TGTTCCAGCAGCTTAGGATTAGGGGTGAAAGAGACCCAGTACTTC. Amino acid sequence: CSSSLGLGVKETQYF.

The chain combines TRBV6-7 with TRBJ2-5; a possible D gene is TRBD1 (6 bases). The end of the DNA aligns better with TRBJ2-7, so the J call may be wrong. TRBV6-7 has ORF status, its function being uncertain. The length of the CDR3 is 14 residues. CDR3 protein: CASSSQGRSYEQYF. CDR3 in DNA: TGTGCCAGCAGTTCACAGGGACGCTCCTACGAGCAGTACTTC.

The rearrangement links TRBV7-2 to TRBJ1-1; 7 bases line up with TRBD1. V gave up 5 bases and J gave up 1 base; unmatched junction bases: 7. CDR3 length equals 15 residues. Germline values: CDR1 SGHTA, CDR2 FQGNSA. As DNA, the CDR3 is TGTGCCAGCAGCGGCTCAGGGGGGAGGAACACTGAAGCTTTCTTT. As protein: CASSGSGGRNTEAFF.

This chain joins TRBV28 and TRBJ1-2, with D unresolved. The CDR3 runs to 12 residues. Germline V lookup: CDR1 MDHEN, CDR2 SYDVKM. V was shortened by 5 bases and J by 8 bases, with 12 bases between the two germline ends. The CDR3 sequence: CASSPDIGGYTF. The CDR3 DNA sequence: TGTGCCAGCAGTCCCGACATAGGAGGCTACACCTTC.

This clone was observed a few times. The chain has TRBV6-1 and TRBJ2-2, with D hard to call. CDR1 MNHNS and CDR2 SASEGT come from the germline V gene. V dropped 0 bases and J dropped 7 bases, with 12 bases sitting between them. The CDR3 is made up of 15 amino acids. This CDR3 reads CASSEALERSGELFF. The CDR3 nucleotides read TGTGCCAGCAGTGAAGCGCTAGAGAGGAGCGGGGAGCTGTTTTTT.

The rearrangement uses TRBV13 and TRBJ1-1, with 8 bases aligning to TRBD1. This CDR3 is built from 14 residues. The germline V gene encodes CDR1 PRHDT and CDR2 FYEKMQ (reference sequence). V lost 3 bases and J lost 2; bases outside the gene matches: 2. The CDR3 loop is CASSLGQENTEAFF. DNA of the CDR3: TGTGCCAGCAGCTTGGGACAGGAAAACACTGAAGCTTTCTTT.

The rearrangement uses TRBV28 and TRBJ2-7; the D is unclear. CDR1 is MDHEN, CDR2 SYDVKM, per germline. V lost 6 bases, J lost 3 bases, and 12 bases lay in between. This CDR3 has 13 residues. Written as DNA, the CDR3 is TGTGCCAGCAGAGTGGTTGCGGACTACGAGCAGTACTTC. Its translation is CASRVVADYEQYF.

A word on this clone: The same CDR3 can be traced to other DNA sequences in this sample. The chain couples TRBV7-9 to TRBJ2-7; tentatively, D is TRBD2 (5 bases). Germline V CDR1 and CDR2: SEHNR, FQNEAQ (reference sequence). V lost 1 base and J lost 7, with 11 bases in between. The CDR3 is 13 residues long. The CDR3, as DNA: TGTGCCAGCAGCTTAGGTCCAGGCGGGGAGCAGTACTTC. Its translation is CASSLGPGGEQYF.

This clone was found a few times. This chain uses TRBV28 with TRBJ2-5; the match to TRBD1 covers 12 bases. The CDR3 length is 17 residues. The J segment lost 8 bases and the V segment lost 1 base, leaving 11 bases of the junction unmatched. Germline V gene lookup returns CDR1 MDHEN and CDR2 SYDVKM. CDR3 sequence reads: CASSLYAGDRGRATQYF. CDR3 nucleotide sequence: TGTGCCAGCAGTTTATACGCCGGGGACAGGGGGCGGGCCACCCAGTACTTC. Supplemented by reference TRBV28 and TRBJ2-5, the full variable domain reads DVKVTQSSRYLVKRTGEKVFLECVQDMDHENMFWYRQDPGLGLRLIYFSYDVKMKEKGDIPEGYSVSREKKERFSLILESASTNQTSMYLCASSLYAGDRGRATQYFGPGTRLLVL.

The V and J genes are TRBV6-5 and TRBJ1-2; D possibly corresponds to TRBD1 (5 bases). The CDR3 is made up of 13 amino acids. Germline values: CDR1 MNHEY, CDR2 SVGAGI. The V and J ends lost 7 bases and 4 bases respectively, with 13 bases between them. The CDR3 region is CASKAGPGYGYTF. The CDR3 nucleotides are TGTGCCAGCAAGGCAGGGCCAGGCTATGGCTACACCTTC.

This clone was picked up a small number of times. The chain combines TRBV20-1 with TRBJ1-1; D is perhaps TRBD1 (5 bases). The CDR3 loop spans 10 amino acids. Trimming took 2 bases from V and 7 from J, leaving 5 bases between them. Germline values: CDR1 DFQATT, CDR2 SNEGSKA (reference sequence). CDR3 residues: CSARQGEAFF. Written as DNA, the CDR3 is TGCAGTGCTAGACAGGGTGAAGCTTTCTTT.

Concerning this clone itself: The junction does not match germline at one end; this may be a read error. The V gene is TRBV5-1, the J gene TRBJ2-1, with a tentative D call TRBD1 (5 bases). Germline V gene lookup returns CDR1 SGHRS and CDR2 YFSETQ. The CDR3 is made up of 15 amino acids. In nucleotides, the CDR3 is TGCGCCAGCAGCTTGTTAAGCAGGGCCCGAAATGATCAGTTCTTC. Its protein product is CASSLLSRARNDQFF.

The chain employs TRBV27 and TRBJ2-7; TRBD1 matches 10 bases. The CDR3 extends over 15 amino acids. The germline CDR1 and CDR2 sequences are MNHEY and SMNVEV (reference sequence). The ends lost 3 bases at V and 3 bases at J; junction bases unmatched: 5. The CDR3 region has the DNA TGTGCCAGCAGTTTTATTGGGACAGGGGACTACGAGCAGTACTTC. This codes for CASSFIGTGDYEQYF.

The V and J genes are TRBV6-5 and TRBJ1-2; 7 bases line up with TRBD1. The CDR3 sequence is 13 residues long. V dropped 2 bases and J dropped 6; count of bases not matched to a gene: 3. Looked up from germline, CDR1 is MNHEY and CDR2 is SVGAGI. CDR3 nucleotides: TGTGCCAGCAGTTACGAGGGGGCCGATGGCTACACCTTC. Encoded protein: CASSYEGADGYTF.